Each of the 6 T cell receptor beta chains below was sequenced from the same sample in a study of CD8+CD57+ T cells in acquired aplastic anemia. CDR3 and TCR beta VDJ profiling relied on genomic DNA as the template. TCRdb redid the calling of the reads with MiXCR, one entry per CDR3 protein. Here the sample spans around 130,000 distinct CDR3 sequences, 58% being singletons. Patients included in sequencing had previously demonstrated CD8+CD57+ cell expansion by flow cytometry. Sequences were obtained from sorted CD4+, CD8+, or CD8+CD57+ T cells (not recorded which) from PBMCs. Every receptor here comes from a human donor with aplastic anemia.

This clonotype was seen only a few times. The chain employs TRBV2 and TRBJ1-5; D is uncertain. V lost 4 bases to trimming and J lost 3 bases, with 10 bases between them. Germline V lookup: CDR1 SNHLY, CDR2 FYNNEI. There are 14 residues in the CDR3. CDR3 sequence (DNA): TGTGCCAGCAGTGGAGGCGGTTCCAATCAGCCCCAGCATTTT. Residues: CASSGGGSNQPQHF.

The chain joins TRBV7-2 to TRBJ2-7; tentative D call: TRBD1 (7 bases). The CDR3 spans 14 residues. Trimming pared 4 bases from V and 6 bases from J, leaving 16 bases between. CDR1 and CDR2 from the germline V gene are SGHTA and FQGNSA. CDR3 bases: TGTGCCAGCAGCTCCTACAGGGGAGGCAGCGAGCAGTACTTC. Amino acid sequence: CASSSYRGGSEQYF.

This clonotype has only a few counts. The CDR3 DNA reads as TGTGCCAGCAGCCACCTTGGGACAGGGGTCTACGAGCAGTACTTC. Translated, it gives CASSHLGTGVYEQYF. The gene calls are TRBV12-3 or TRBV12-4 and TRBJ2-7; TRBD1 aligns across 10 bases. The V and J ends lost 6 bases and 3 bases, in that order; junction bases with no gene match: 8. This CDR3 is 15 amino acids long.

This clonotype came up many times. The V gene is TRBV7-9, the J gene TRBJ2-1, with D uncertain. The CDR3 spans 16 residues. Trimming took 5 bases from V and 5 from J, leaving 19 bases between them. Per the germline V gene, CDR1 is SEHNR and CDR2 is FQNEAQ (reference sequence). CDR3 protein: CASSLSAVSRDNEQFF. The CDR3 bases are TGTGCCAGCAGCCTAAGCGCTGTATCTCGGGACAATGAGCAGTTCTTC.

V usage is TRBV7-6 and J usage is TRBJ2-5; 13 bases line up with TRBD2. This CDR3 has 17 amino acids. Unmatched junction bases numbered 7, after V lost 1 base and J lost 5 bases. CDR1 and CDR2 from the germline V gene are SGHVS and FNYEAQ. This CDR3 reads CASSLELAGGPGETQYF. CDR3 nucleotides: TGTGCCAGCAGCTTAGAACTAGCGGGAGGGCCTGGGGAGACCCAGTACTTC.

Concerning this clonotype itself: The junction departs from germline at one end; a sequencing error may be responsible. The CDR3 sequence is CASRLAASNEQYF. For the CDR3, the DNA is TGTGCCAGCAGGTTAGCGGCAAGCAACGAGCAGTACTTC. This chain connects TRBV7-2 to TRBJ2-5; D perhaps matches TRBD2 (6 bases). The J call is in doubt because the DNA end fits TRBJ2-7 better. The CDR3 is 13 amino acids. The V gene's germline CDR1 is SGHTA and CDR2 FQGNSA.